This T cell receptor (beta chain) was retrieved from a study of Graves' ophthalmopathy and Graves' hyperthyroidism. Background on the study: The study drew peripheral blood at initial diagnosis, before any treatment. Study-wide results and caveats: Blood was where most expanded thyroid clonotypes above 0.001 frequency also turned up.

Other autoimmune diseases, uncontrolled infections, pregnancy or lactation led to the exclusion of patients. Symptoms, serum thyroxine and TRAb, thyroid ultrasound, and orbital computed tomography formed the diagnostic basis. Amplification of the TCR beta CDR3 regions used RNA transcripts (as template). After a first-round RT-PCR with HTBI primers, a second-round multiplex PCR was run. One entry per CDR3 protein, called by TCRdb with MiXCR from the multiplex PCR reads. The profile shows more than 550,000 distinct CDR3 sequences, roughly 39% of them singletons. In this sample, this clonotype turned up a few times. What it binds is not known. The V and J ends lost 6 bases and 2 bases respectively, with 7 bases between them. Germline CDR1 is KGHSH and CDR2 is LQKENI. The CDR3 runs 12 residues.

V gene TRBV18 combines with J gene TRBJ2-5; D is undetermined. The sample consisted of peripheral blood. This sequence was found in an adult man with Graves' ophthalmopathy. The CDR3 is CASSSEQETQYF. In DNA, the CDR3 is TGTGCCAGCTCCTCGGAACAAGAGACCCAGTACTTC.